Listed here is a single T cell receptor (beta chain). The data derive from a study of blood T cell repertoires in COVID-19. Study context: Material from acute and convalescent COVID-19 was sourced from the United States, Italy and Spain.

V dropped 2 bases and J dropped 2 bases, with 7 bases sitting between them. This CDR3 has 14 amino acids. Germline values: CDR1 SEHNR, CDR2 FQNEAQ (reference sequence). Clones were read by immunoSEQ multiplex PCR, and TCRdb kept only the in-frame ones, dropping some. The table has 320,000 or so clones, roughly 87% seen once; the top ten hold more than 0.9%. The sequenced sample consisted of PBMCs or T cells enriched from blood (not recorded which). The chain combines TRBV7-9 with TRBJ1-3; D unresolved. The TCR originated in a woman in her twenties or thirties who had recovered from COVID-19. The CDR3 is CASSLREAGNTIYF. For the CDR3, the DNA is TGTGCCAGCAGCTTAAGAGAGGCTGGAAACACCATATATTTT.